This T cell receptor beta chain was retrieved from a study of CD8 T cells in Susac syndrome. RNA totalling about 0.45 to 1 ug underwent reverse transcription with random hexamers. The TCR beta CDR3 was amplified by immunoSEQ multiplex PCR across 54 Vbeta, 13 Jbeta. From the immunoSEQ multiplex PCR reads, TCRdb called clonotypes with MiXCR, one entry per CDR3 protein. The sample has 100,000 to 150,000 distinct CDR3 sequences; 90% to 95% are singletons. There are 15 residues in the CDR3. Trimming pared 1 base from V and 6 bases from J, leaving 16 bases between. The germline V gene has CDR1 SGHVS and CDR2 FQNEAQ.

Sequenced material: CD4+ T cells from PBMCs. The sequence was obtained from a human donor in good health. The V gene is TRBV7-8, the J gene TRBJ2-7, with D possibly being TRBD2 (6 bases). In DNA form, the CDR3 reads TGTGCCAGCAGCTTAGACGCGGGGAAGGGGTTCGAGCAGTACTTC. Its translation is CASSLDAGKGFEQYF. Complete variable domain (other parts from reference TRBV7-8 and TRBJ2-7): GAGVSQSPRYKVAKRGQDVALRCDPISGHVSLFWYQQALGQGPEFLTYFQNEAQLDKSGLPSDRFFAERPEGSVSTLKIQRTQQEDSAVYLCASSLDAGKGFEQYFGPGTRLTVT.